The following is a TCR beta chain sequence with its context. This clone's antigen is unknown. Base qualities are not recorded, but no much larger clone differs from it by a single base. The sample belongs to a study of blood T cell repertoires in COVID-19 (dated by TCRdb to about 2020). Broadly, across the study: Samples covering the acute and convalescent phases of COVID-19 were provided by collaborators in the United States, Italy and Spain. The material from the prospective study consisted of cDNA or gDNA derived from T cells, B-cell-depleted T cells, or PBMCs. The dataset comprised deeply sampled blood TCRbeta repertoires from subjects exposed to, actively infected with, or recovered from COVID-19. The repertoires were released in a freely available public database intended as a resource for research on the immune response to SARS-CoV-2. The samples were drawn from two sources: the first 160 participants of the ongoing ImmuneRACE study, and 1,000 to 1,500 subjects contributed by 6 global collaborators. Sample metadata almost always included a de-identified subject ID, COVID-19 status, age in years and sex. Where HLA class I and class II types were available, the types were taken from metadata supplied by the sample provider, not from assay-based typing.

What the study reported, not specific to this receptor: How much clinical and demographic metadata was included differed by source and by participant, and the metadata was provided uncurated.

One collaborating source in Seattle enrolled patients during active infection and followed them longitudinally through the course of disease. Collaborating institutions collected whole blood in K2EDTA tubes following their own protocols. Collaborator samples were shipped for TCRbeta analysis as frozen whole blood, isolated PBMCs, or DNA extracted from either sample type. TCRbeta CDR3 regions were amplified from genomic DNA by means of the immunoSEQ Assay, a bias-controlled multiplex PCR. The paper's processing steps were these. Within the assay, amplification of reference gene primers was used to estimate how many nucleated cells each sample contained. Sequence reads were collapsed and filtered to measure the absolute abundance of every unique TCRbeta CDR3 rearrangement. For each sample, productive Simpson clonality was calculated by taking the square root of Simpson's diversity index across productive rearrangements. TCRdb took over this immuneACCESS table, retaining in-frame rearrangements with V and J assigned. Such tables are incomplete; in checked studies, under half of the missing clones stem from an unresolved V gene, and the remainder is unexplained. From that table come the V and J calls and clone size; the DNA was used to work out D and trimming. The sample table lists some 190,000 clones, 70% to 85% of them with a count of one. In total, the top ten clones hold under 10% of the sample.

The CDR3 contains 16 residues, cysteine and phenylalanine counted. The sequence is cut down to CDR3 DNA, 48 bases in frame from base 1. The CDR1 and CDR2 encoded by the germline V gene are MNHEY and SVGAGI. Unmatched junction bases come to 4, with V trimmed by 0 bases and J by 2 bases. Sequencing was performed on peripheral blood. The chain employs TRBV6-5 and TRBJ1-5, with 7 junctional bases fitting TRBD1. The TCR originated in a woman of 80 years or more with COVID-19, enrolled during active disease. The CDR3 region reads CASSYSRTGGNQPQHF. The DNA sequence follows: TGTGCCAGCAGTTACTCCAGGACAGGTGGCAATCAGCCCCAGCATTTT.